The table lists the clone carrying this TCR beta chain with a few counts. This record belongs to a study of OX40 agonist ivuxolimab in advanced cancers. The overall study: Patients with hepatocellular carcinoma, melanoma, renal cell or head and neck cancer made up the dose-escalation patients. A history of anti-PD-1, anti-PD-L1 or anti-CTLA-4 therapy was acceptable, and 40% had some.

TCRdb's copy holds only in-frame clones and misses some; the assay was immunoSEQ multiplex PCR. The profile shows some 50,000 clones, approximately 91% of them singletons. This clonotype originated in an adult with an advanced solid tumor such as melanoma, head and neck, liver or kidney cancer. Specimen: CD4+ or CD8+ T cells sorted from blood, collected in a trial of the OX40 agonist ivuxolimab.

CDR3: CASRPGGLDQPQHF. As DNA, the CDR3 is TGTGCCAGTAGACCGGGGGGTCTCGATCAGCCCCAGCATTTT. J is TRBJ1-5 and V is TRBV19, with D possibly TRBD1 on 5 matching bases. V lost 6 bases and J lost 5, with 14 bases in between. CDR1 and CDR2 from the germline V gene are LNHDA and SQIVND (reference sequence). This CDR3 contains 14 residues.